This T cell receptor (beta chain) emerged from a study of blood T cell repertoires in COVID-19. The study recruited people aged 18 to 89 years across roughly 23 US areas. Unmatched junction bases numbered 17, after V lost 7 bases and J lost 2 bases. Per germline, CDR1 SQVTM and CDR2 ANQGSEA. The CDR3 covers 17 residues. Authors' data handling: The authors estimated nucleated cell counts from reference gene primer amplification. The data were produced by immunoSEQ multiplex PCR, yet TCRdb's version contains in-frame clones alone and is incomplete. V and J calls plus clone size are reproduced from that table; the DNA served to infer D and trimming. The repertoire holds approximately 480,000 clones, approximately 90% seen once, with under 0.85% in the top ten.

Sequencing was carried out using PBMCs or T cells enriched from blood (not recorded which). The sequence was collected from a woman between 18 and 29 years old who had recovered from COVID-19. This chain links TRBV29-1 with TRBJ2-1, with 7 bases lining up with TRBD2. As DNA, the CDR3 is TGCAGCGGAACCGGCTTCGGGGGGTTGGGTGCCTACAATGAGCAGTTCTTC. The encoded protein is CSGTGFGGLGAYNEQFF.